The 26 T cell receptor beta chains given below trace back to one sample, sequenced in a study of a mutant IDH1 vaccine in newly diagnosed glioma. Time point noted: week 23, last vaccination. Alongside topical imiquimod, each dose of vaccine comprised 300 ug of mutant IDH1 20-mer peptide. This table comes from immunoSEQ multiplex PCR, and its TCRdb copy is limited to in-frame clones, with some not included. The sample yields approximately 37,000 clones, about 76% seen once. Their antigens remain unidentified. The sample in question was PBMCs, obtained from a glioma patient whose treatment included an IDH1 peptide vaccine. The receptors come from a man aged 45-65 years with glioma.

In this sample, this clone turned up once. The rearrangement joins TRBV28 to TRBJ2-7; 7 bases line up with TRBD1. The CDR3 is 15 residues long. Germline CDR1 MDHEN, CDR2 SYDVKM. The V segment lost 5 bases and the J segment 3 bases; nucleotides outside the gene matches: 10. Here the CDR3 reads CASSPGPSGGYEQYF. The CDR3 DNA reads TGTGCCAGCAGTCCAGGTCCGTCAGGGGGCTACGAGCAGTACTTC.

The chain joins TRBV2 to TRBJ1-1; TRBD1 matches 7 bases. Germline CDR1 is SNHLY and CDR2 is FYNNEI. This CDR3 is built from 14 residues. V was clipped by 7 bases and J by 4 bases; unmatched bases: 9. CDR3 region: CASTWTGSITEAFF. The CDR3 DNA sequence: TGTGCCAGCACCTGGACAGGAAGCATCACTGAAGCTTTCTTT.

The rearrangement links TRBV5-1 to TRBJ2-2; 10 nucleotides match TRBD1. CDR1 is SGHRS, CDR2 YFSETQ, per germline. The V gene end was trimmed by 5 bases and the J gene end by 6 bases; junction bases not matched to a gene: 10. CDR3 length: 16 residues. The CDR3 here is CASRGQGLFDPGELFF. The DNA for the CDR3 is TGCGCCAGCAGGGGACAGGGGCTCTTTGATCCCGGGGAGCTGTTTTTT. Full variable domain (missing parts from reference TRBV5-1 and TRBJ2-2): KAGVTQTPRYLIKTRGQQVTLSCSPISGHRSVSWYQQTPGQGLQFLFEYFSETQRNKGNFPGRFSGRQFSNSRSEMNVSTLELGDSALYLCASRGQGLFDPGELFFGEGSRLTVL.

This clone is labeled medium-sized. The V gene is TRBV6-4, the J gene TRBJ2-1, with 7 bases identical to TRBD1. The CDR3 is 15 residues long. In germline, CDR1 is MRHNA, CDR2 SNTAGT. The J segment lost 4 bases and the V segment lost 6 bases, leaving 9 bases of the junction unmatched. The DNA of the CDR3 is TGTGCCAGCAGCCCAGGGGGAACCGAATACAATGAGCAGTTCTTC. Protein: CASSPGGTEYNEQFF.

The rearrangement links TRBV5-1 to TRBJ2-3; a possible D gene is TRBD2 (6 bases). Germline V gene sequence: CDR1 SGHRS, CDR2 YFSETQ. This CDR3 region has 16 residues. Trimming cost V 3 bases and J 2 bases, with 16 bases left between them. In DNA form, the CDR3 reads TGCGCCAGCAGCTCCCGAAGGGGCGGGGACACAGATACGCAGTATTTT. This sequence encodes CASSSRRGGDTDTQYF.

The CDR3 is CASSLGRGSGNTIYF. The DNA of the CDR3 is TGTGCCAGCAGCTTGGGGAGGGGCTCTGGAAACACCATATATTTT. The rearrangement links TRBV5-8 to TRBJ1-3; D might be TRBD1 (5 bases). Germline-derived CDR1 and CDR2 are SGHTS and YDEGEE. V was cut by 0 bases and J by 0 bases, with 7 bases left in between. This CDR3 is 15 amino acids long.

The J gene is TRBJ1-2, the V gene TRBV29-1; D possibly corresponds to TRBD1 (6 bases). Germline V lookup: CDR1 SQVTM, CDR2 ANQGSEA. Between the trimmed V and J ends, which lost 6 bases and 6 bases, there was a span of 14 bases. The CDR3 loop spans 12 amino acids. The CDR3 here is CSVAGVRDGYTF. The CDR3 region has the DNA TGCAGCGTAGCAGGGGTGAGAGATGGCTACACCTTC.

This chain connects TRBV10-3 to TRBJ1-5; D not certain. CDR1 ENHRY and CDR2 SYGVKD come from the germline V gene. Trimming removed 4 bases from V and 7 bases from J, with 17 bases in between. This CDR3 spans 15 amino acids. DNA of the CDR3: TGTGCCATCAGTGGGGGTCCGGTGAACGGCCAGCCCCAGCATTTT. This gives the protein CAISGGPVNGQPQHF.

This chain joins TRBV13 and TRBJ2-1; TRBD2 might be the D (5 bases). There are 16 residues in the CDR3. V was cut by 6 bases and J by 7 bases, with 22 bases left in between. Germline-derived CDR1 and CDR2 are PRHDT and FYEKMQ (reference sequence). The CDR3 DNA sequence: TGTGCCAGCAGACAAGTCCCCGGGGTCCGGGGTAATGAGCAGTTCTTC. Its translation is CASRQVPGVRGNEQFF.

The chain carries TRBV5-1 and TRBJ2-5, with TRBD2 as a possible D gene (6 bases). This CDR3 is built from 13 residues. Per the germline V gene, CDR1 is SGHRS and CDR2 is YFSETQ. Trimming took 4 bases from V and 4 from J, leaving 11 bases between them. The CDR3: CASSGGVRETQYF. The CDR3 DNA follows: TGCGCCAGCAGCGGAGGGGTGAGAGAGACCCAGTACTTC.

The CDR3 DNA follows: TGTGCCACCAGCAGAGATAGCGGGACAGGGTCAGAGACCCAGTACTTC. Translation: CATSRDSGTGSETQYF. This chain connects TRBV15 to TRBJ2-5; a possible D gene is TRBD1 (9 bases). CDR1 LNHNV and CDR2 YYDKDF come from the germline V gene (reference sequence). V gave up 0 bases and J gave up 4 bases, with 15 bases separating them. The CDR3 spans 16 residues.

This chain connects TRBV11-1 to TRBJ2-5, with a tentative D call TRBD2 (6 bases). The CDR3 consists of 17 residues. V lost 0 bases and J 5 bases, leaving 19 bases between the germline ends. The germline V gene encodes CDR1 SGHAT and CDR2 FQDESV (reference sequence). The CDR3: CASSLAGGGFEGETQYF. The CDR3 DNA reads TGTGCCAGCAGCTTAGCCGGTGGAGGGTTCGAGGGCGAGACCCAGTACTTC.

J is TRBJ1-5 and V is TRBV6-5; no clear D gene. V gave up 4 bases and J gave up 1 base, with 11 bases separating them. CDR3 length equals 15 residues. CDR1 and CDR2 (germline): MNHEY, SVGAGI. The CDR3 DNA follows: TGTGCCAGCAGTTTGGGGTCATCGAGCAATCAGCCCCAGCATTTT. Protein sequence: CASSLGSSSNQPQHF.

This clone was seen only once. The CDR3 DNA reads TGCGCCAGCAGCTTGCGGGAGGACGCGTACGAGCAGTACTTC. This gives the protein CASSLREDAYEQYF. The V gene is TRBV5-1, the J gene TRBJ2-7, with 7 bases aligning to TRBD2. Germline CDR1 is SGHRS and CDR2 is YFSETQ. Germline trimming cut 1 base from V and 4 bases from J; bases unmatched to any gene: 5. This CDR3 is built from 14 residues.

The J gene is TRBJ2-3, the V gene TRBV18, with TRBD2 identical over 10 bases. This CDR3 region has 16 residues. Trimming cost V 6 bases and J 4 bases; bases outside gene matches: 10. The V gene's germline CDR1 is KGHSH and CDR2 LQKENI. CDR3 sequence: CASSQISGGAADTQYF. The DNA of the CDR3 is TGTGCCAGCTCCCAAATCAGCGGGGGGGCCGCAGATACGCAGTATTTT.

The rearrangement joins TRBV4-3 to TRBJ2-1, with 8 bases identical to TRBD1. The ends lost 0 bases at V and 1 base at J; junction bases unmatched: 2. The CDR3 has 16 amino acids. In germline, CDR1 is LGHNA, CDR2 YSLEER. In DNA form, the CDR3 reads TGCGCCAGCAGCCAAGATTGGACAGGGTCCTACAATGAGCAGTTCTTC. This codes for CASSQDWTGSYNEQFF.

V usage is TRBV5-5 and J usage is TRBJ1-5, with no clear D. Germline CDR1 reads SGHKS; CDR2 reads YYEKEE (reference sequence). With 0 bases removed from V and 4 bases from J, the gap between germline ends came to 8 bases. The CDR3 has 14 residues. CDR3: CASSLERLNQPQHF. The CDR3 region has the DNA TGTGCCAGCAGCTTGGAACGGCTTAATCAGCCCCAGCATTTT.

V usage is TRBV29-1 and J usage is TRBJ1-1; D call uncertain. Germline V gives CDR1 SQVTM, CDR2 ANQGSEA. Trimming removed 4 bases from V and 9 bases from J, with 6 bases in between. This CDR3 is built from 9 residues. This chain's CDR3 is CSVGQKAFF. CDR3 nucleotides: TGCAGCGTTGGCCAGAAAGCTTTCTTT.

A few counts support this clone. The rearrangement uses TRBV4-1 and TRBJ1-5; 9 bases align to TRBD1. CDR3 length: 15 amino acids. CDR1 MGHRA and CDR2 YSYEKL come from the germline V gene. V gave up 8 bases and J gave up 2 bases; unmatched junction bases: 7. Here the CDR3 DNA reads TGCGCCAGCTCGGGACAGGGCGGGGGCAATCAGCCCCAGCATTTT. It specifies CASSGQGGGNQPQHF.

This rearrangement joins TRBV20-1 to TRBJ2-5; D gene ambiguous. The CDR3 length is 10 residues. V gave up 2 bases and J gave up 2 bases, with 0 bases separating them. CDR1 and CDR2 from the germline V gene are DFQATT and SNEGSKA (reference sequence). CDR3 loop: CSARQETQYF. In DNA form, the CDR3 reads TGCAGTGCTAGACAAGAGACCCAGTACTTC.

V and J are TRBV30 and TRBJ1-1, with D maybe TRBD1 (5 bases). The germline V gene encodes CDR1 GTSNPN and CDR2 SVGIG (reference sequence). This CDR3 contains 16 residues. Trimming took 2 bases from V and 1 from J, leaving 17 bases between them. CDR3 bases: TGTGCCTGGAGTAGCGGGGGAGGGAGGAGGAACACTGAAGCTTTCTTT. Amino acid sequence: CAWSSGGGRRNTEAFF.

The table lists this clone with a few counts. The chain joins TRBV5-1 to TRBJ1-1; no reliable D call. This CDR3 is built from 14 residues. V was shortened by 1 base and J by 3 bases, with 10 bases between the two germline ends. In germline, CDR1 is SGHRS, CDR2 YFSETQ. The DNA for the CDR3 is TGCGCCAGCAGCTTGACGCCCGAGGACACTGAAGCTTTCTTT. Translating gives CASSLTPEDTEAFF. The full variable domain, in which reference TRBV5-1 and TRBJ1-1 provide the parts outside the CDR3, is KAGVTQTPRYLIKTRGQQVTLSCSPISGHRSVSWYQQTPGQGLQFLFEYFSETQRNKGNFPGRFSGRQFSNSRSEMNVSTLELGDSALYLCASSLTPEDTEAFFGQGTRLTVV.

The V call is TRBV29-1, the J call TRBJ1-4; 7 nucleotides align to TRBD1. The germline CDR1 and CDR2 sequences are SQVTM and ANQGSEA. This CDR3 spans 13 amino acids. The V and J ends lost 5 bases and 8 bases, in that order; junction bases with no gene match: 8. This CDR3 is CSVYRGGEEKLFF. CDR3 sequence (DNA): TGCAGCGTTTACAGGGGTGGGGAAGAAAAACTGTTTTTT.

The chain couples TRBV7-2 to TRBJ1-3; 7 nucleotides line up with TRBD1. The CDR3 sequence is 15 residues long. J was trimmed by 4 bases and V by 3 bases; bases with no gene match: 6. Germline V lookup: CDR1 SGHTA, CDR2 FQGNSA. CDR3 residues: CASSFSDRDGNTIYF. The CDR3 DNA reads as TGTGCCAGCAGCTTCTCCGACAGGGACGGAAACACCATATATTTT.

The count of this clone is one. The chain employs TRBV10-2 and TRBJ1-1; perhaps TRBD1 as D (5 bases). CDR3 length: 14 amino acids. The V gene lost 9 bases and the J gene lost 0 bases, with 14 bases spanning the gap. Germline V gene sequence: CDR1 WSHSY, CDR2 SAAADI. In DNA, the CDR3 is TGCGCCAGTGAGACCCGGGGGTTGAACACTGAAGCTTTCTTT. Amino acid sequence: CASETRGLNTEAFF.

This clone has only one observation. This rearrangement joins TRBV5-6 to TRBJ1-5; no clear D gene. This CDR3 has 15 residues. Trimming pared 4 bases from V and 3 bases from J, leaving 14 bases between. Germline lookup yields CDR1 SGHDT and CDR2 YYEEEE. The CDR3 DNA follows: TGTGCCAGCAGCCACCGGGCCACAGCCAATCAGCCCCAGCATTTT. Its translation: CASSHRATANQPQHF.